This entry concerns a single TCR beta chain. Its antigen specificity is not known. No base-level quality is on record; no much larger clone is a single base apart. A single peripheral blood draw of approximately 0.11 L on average was collected from each donor into heparinised tubes. Naive, central memory, regulatory and stem cell-like memory CD4+ T cells were sorted on a BD FACSAria II using a panel including CD45RO, CCR7, CD25, CD127, CD95 and CD27. A purity above 95% was achieved for all sorted populations. PBMCs were isolated immediately by Lymphoprep density gradient centrifugation and stained directly without culture. So that batch effects would be minimized, each experiment stained and sorted samples in pairs, pairing one healthy donor with one patient. All of the isolated RNA was reverse transcribed with the High Capacity cDNA Reverse Transcription Kit, so expressed TCRB transcripts were sequenced. Deep immunoSEQ sequencing was performed on naive, central memory and regulatory T cell samples, with an average of approximately 4 million total reads per sample. Sorted cells were lysed in RLT buffer, and RNA was extracted using DNase-treated RNeasy Micro or Mini kits according to cell number. Each cell subset was processed on its own to prevent cross-contamination, while patient and healthy donor samples were processed together. The immunoSEQ multiplex PCR was used to amplify TCRB sequences from cDNA, yielding 87-bp fragments that span the CDR3 region. Sequencing of the amplicons was performed on the Illumina HiSeq platform. Processing in the source paper ran as follows. PCR bias was corrected computationally using synthetic template baselines, and reads within Hamming distance 2 were collapsed, with unmergeable singletons discarded. By aligning reads against IMGT, V, D and J genes, CDR3 length, and insertions or deletions at six rearrangement sites were assigned. Clonotype counts were normalized to sorted cell number within each subset before computing true diversity and Gini coefficients with the tcR R package. The overlap coefficient, calculated on TCRB nucleotide sequences, was used to measure repertoire sharing. Not all clones reach the TCRdb copy of this immuneACCESS table, which keeps in-frame sequences only. Checked studies attribute under half of the gap to unresolved V genes and leave the rest unexplained. The V and J calls and clone size are taken from that table; D and trimming were inferred from the DNA. This sample holds around 44,000 clones; around 50% were observed only once. Of the sample, around 2.1% falls within the top ten clones.

The data originate from a study of beta chain features in type 1 diabetes (dated by TCRdb to the late 2010s). With respect to the entire study: Mean age, gender distribution, total cell number and subset yield did not differ between patients and healthy donors. Regulatory and stem cell-like memory subsets were obtained from only 8 patients and about 8 healthy donors, while naive and central memory subsets were obtained from all 30 or so donors. The study compared TCRB repertoires of sorted circulating CD4+ T cell subsets between recently diagnosed type 1 diabetes patients and matched healthy donors. Across all samples, around 99 million sorted cells were examined, and cell number per subset correlated strongly with RNA yield.

Relative to germline, V is missing 0 bases and J is missing 1 base, with 0 bases of the junction outside any gene match. From a lookup of the germline V gene, CDR1 and CDR2 are SGHRS and YFSETQ. From the cysteine through the phenylalanine, the CDR3 covers 14 amino acids. The CDR3 DNA has 42 bases and is translated from base 1. Results the study describes overall, beyond this receptor: HLA sub-analyses involved small numbers of individuals, so any influence of HLA type on TCRB rearrangement remained unresolved. Naive, central memory and regulatory TCRB repertoires appeared to be more similar among patients than among healthy donors. At VDJ recombination sites, patients with type 1 diabetes made fewer insertions and deleted more nucleotides, a pattern implying thymic rearrangement abnormalities. Because cDNA was sequenced instead of genomic DNA, highly expressing activated cells could be over-represented, though the groups showed no difference in activation or CD3 levels. PCR might favor shorter templates, but patient and control samples were amplified and corrected together, so any skew would affect both groups equally. In all four CD4+ subsets, TCRB CDR3 length was moderately but significantly shorter in type 1 diabetes patients.

Source material: Tregs from blood. Per the publication, the cell subset or site label means: regulatory CD4+ T cells. The source is a woman aged 18-29 years in good health. The V and J genes are TRBV5-1 and TRBJ2-5; TRBD2 agrees with 7 junctional bases. The CDR3 loop reads CASSLASGQETQYF. The DNA is TGCGCCAGCAGCTTGGCTAGCGGCCAAGAGACCCAGTACTTC.